This TCR beta chain was recorded in a study of shared clonotypes between healthy human individuals. General observations from the study: In contrast to clonotypes shared by all four donors, non-shared clonotypes had lower generation probabilities.

On this clone: What it binds is unknown.

The CDR3 has 15 amino acids. CDR1 LNHDA and CDR2 SQIVND come from the germline V gene (reference sequence). The V end lost 4 bases, the J end lost 4 bases, and 14 bases lay between the germline ends. Each PCR replicate from the sorted subsets contained roughly 210 ng DNA, which is roughly 33,000 T cell genomes. TCRdb keeps only in-frame clones here, not all; method: immunoSEQ multiplex PCR. The sample shows roughly 1.5 million clones, under 99% of them seen only once. This chain connects TRBV19 to TRBJ1-5, with a weak D call TRBD1 (5 bases). Sequenced material: naive CD4+ T cells sorted from blood. Subset defined: CD45RA+ positively selected. The clonotype was recovered from a young man in good health. The CDR3, as DNA: TGTGCCAGTAGTAGGTCCGGGACTCAAAATCAGCCCCAGCATTTT. Its translation: CASSRSGTQNQPQHF. The full variable domain, rest sourced from reference TRBV19 and TRBJ1-5, is DGGITQSPKYLFRKEGQNVTLSCEQNLNHDAMYWYRQDPGQGLRLIYYSQIVNDFQKGDIAEGYSVSREKKESFPLTVTSAQKNPTAFYLCASSRSGTQNQPQHFGDGTRLSIL.